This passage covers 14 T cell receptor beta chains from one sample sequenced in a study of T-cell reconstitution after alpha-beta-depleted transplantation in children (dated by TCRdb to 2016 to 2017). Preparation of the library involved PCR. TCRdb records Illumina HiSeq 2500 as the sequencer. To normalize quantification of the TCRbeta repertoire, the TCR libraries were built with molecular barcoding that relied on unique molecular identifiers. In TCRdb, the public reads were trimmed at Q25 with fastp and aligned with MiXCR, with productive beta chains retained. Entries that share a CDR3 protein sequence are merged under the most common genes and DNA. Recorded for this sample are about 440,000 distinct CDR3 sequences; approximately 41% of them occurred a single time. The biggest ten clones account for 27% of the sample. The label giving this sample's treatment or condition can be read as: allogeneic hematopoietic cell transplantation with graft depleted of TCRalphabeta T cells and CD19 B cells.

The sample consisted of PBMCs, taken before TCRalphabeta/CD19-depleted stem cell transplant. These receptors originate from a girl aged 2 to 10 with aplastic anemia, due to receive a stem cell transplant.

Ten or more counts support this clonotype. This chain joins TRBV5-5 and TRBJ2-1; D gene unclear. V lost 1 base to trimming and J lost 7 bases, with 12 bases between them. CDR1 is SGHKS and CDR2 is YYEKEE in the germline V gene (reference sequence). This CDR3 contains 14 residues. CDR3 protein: CASSLSYRKNEQFF. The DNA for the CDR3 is TGTGCCAGCAGCTTGTCTTATCGGAAAAATGAGCAGTTCTTC.

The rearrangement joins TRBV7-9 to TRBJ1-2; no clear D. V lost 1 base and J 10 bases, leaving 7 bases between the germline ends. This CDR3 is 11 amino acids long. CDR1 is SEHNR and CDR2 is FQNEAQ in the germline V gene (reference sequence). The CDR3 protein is CASSLVTDYTF. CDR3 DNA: TGTGCCAGCAGCTTAGTTACGGACTACACCTTC.

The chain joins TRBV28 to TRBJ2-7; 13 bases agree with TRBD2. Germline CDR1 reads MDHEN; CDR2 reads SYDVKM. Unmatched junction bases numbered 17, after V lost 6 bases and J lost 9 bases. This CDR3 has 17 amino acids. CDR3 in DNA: TGTGCCAGCAGAAGGACTAGCGGGAGTTATTCTAAGGTGGGGCAGTACTTC. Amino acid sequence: CASRRTSGSYSKVGQYF.

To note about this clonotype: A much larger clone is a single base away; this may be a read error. CDR3 coding DNA: TGTGCCGGCAGTCCCGGGGGGGAGAGGTCCTACGAGCAGTACTTC. Translated: CAGSPGGERSYEQYF. The V and J genes are TRBV12-3 or TRBV12-4 and TRBJ2-7; 8 bases align to TRBD2. The CDR3 covers 15 residues.

CDR3: CASSLHSRTDTQYF. The CDR3 nucleotides read TGTGCCAGCAGTTTACATAGCAGGACAGATACGCAGTATTTT. This chain connects TRBV6-5 to TRBJ2-3, with D unresolved. V was cut by 4 bases and J by 3 bases, with 11 bases left in between. Germline CDR1 MNHEY, CDR2 SVGAGI. The CDR3 runs to 14 residues.

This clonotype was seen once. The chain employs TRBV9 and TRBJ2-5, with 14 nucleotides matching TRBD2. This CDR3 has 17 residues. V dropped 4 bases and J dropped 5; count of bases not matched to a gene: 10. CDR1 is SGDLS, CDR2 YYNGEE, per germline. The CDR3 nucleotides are TGTGCCAGCAGCAGAGACGGACTAGCGGGAGGCGGGGAGACCCAGTACTTC. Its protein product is CASSRDGLAGGGETQYF.

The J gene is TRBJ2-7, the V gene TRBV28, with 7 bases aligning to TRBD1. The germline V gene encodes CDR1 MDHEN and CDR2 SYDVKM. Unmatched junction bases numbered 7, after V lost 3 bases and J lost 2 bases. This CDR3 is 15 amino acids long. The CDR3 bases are TGTGCCAGCAGTTTTACCGGGACAGCAGCCTACGAGCAGTACTTC. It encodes CASSFTGTAAYEQYF.

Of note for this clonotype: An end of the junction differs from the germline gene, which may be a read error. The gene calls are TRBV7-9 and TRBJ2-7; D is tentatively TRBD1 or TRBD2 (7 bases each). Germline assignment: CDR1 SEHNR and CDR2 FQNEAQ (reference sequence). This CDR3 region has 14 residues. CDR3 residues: CASSLQTGRDEQSF. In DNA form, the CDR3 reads TGTGCCAGCAGCCTCCAGACAGGGAGGGACGAGCAGTCCTTC.

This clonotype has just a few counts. Here the CDR3 reads CASSYAPMNTGELFF. The CDR3, as DNA: TGTGCCAGCAGTTACGCCCCCATGAACACCGGGGAGCTGTTTTTT. The chain has TRBV6-2 or TRBV6-3 and TRBJ2-2; no clear D gene. This CDR3 is 15 amino acids long. Between the trimmed V and J ends, which lost 2 bases and 1 base, there was a span of 8 bases. Germline CDR1 MNHEY, CDR2 SVGEGT.

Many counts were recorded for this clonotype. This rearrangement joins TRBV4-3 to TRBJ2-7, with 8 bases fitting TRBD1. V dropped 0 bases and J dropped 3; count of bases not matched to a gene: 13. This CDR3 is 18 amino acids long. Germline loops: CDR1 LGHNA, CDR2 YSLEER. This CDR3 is CASSQEVKRQGAIYEQYF. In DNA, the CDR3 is TGCGCCAGCAGCCAAGAGGTGAAAAGGCAGGGGGCCATCTACGAGCAGTACTTC.

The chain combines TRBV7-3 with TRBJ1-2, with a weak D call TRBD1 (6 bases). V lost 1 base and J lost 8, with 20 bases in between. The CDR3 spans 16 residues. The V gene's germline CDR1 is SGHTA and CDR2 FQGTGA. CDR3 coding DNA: TGTGCCAGCAGCTTAAGTGGGACACAGGCTTATGGAGGCTACACCTTC. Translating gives CASSLSGTQAYGGYTF.

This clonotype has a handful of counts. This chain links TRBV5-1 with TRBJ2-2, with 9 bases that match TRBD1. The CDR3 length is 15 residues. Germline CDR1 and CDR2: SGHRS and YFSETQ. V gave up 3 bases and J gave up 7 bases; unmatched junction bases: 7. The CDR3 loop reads CASSWSGTGYGELFF. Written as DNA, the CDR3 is TGCGCCAGCAGCTGGTCCGGGACAGGGTACGGGGAGCTGTTTTTT.

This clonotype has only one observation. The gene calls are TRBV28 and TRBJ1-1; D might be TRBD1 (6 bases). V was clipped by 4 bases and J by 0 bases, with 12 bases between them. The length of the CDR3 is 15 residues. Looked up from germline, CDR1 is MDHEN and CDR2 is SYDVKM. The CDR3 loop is CASSWRGHMNTEAFF. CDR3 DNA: TGTGCCAGCAGTTGGAGGGGACACATGAACACTGAAGCTTTCTTT.

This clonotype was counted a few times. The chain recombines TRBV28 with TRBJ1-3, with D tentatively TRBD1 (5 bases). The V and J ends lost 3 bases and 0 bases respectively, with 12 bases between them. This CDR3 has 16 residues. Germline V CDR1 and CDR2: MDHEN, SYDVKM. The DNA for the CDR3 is TGTGCCAGCAGTTTGCATCAGGGTGTCTCTGGAAACACCATATATTTT. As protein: CASSLHQGVSGNTIYF. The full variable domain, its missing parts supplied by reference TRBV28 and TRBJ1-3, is DVKVTQSSRYLVKRTGEKVFLECVQDMDHENMFWYRQDPGLGLRLIYFSYDVKMKEKGDIPEGYSVSREKKERFSLILESASTNQTSMYLCASSLHQGVSGNTIYFGEGSWLTVV.